This T cell receptor (beta chain) was sequenced for a study of blood T cell repertoires in COVID-19. In the original processing: Amplification of reference gene primers provided the estimated nucleated cell counts. Sequenced by immunoSEQ multiplex PCR; TCRdb stores in-frame clones only, minus some. V and J calls and clone size are copied from that table; D and trimming were computed from the DNA. The data show a few hundred thousand clones, with about nine tenths seen just once and around a tenth held by the top ten. Recovered Cohort 3 donors showed two negative PCRs, clearance, or symptom resolution. This CDR3 is 19 amino acids long. CDR1 and CDR2 from the germline V gene are KGHDR and SFDVKD. Losses at the gene ends were 5 bases for V and 1 base for J; bases not matched to a gene: 12.

Sequenced: PBMCs or T cells enriched from blood (not recorded which). The TCR was taken from a middle-aged woman who had recovered from COVID-19. V is TRBV24-1 and J is TRBJ2-1; 11 bases line up with TRBD2. The CDR3 reads CATSGTGETSGKSYNEQFF. DNA of the CDR3: TGTGCCACCAGTGGGACAGGGGAGACTAGCGGGAAGTCCTACAATGAGCAGTTCTTC.